Listed below are T cell receptor beta chains from one sample, sequenced in a study of shared clonotypes between healthy human individuals. The protocol was immunoSEQ multiplex PCR, while the TCRdb copy is restricted to in-frame clones and leaves out a portion. Of approximately 620,000 clones listed, about 97% were seen once; the top ten hold 0.057%. Sequences were obtained from naive CD4+ T cells sorted from blood. These receptors came from a woman aged 30 to 39 in good health. CDR3s include the opening cysteine and the closing phenylalanine or tryptophan. The D gene is left open where the match is weak. Clone size, where shown, is once, few, many, or a class for clones that have expanded.

j_call clone_size d_call v_call cdr3_aa cdr3_nt
TRBJ2-7 NA NA TRBV2 CASSPSRLEQYF TGTGCCAGCAGCCCCTCTAGACTTGAGCAGTACTTC
TRBJ1-2 few NA TRBV4-1 CASSQDRRLLDYGYTF TGCGCCAGCAGCCAAGACCGCAGGCTTCTTGACTATGGCTACACCTTC
TRBJ1-5 NA NA TRBV7-9 CASSLGGVPGVFSNQPQHF TGTGCCAGCAGCTTAGGAGGGGTTCCGGGTGTATTTAGCAATCAGCCCCAGCATTTT
TRBJ2-7 NA NA TRBV10-2 CASSRDPFYEQYF TGCGCCAGCAGTAGGGACCCCTTCTACGAGCAGTACTTC
TRBJ2-7 NA NA TRBV29-1 CSVGHGAHSDYEQYF TGCAGCGTTGGACACGGGGCCCATAGTGATTACGAGCAGTACTTC
TRBJ1-5 NA TRBD1 TRBV19 CASNNRGRQPQHF TGTGCCAGTAATAACAGGGGGCGTCAGCCCCAGCATTTT
TRBJ2-3 NA NA TRBV5-1 CASRSAQSTDTQYF TGCGCCAGCAGAAGTGCACAGAGCACAGATACGCAGTATTTT
TRBJ2-2 NA NA TRBV7-3 CASSVEGVSNTGELFF TGTGCCAGCAGCGTCGAGGGAGTCTCGAACACCGGGGAGCTGTTTTTT
TRBJ2-3 NA NA TRBV19 CASSIRELIPRRTQYF TGTGCCAGTAGTATCCGCGAGCTGATCCCCCGAAGGACGCAGTATTTT
TRBJ1-1 NA TRBD1 TRBV28 CASGRQGVTEAFF TGTGCCAGCGGTAGACAGGGAGTGACTGAAGCTTTCTTT
TRBJ1-1 NA NA TRBV6-1 CASSVQGNTEAFF TGTGCCAGCAGTGTACAGGGGAACACTGAAGCTTTCTTT
TRBJ1-5 NA NA TRBV4-1 CASSQVGGPAQHF TGCGCCAGCAGCCAAGTGGGGGGCCCAGCCCAGCATTTT
TRBJ1-5 NA TRBD1 TRBV28 CASSSVTGEDQPQHF TGTGCCAGCAGTTCGGTGACAGGGGAGGATCAGCCCCAGCATTTT
TRBJ2-3 NA NA TRBV20-1 CSAMGGDTQYF TGCAGTGCTATGGGGGGCGATACGCAGTATTTT
TRBJ2-6 NA TRBD1 TRBV9 CASSPRDRIETGANVLTF TGTGCCAGCAGCCCTCGGGACAGAATAGAGACTGGGGCCAACGTCCTGACTTTC
TRBJ2-6 once NA TRBV18 CASSPIGGANVLTF TGTGCCAGCTCACCTATCGGTGGGGCCAACGTCCTGACTTTC
TRBJ2-3 NA NA TRBV29-1 CSVEDFIYTDTQYF TGCAGCGTTGAAGATTTTATATACACAGATACGCAGTATTTT
TRBJ1-2 NA NA TRBV18 CASSPFQDSNYGYTF TGTGCCAGCTCACCATTTCAGGACAGTAACTATGGCTACACCTTC